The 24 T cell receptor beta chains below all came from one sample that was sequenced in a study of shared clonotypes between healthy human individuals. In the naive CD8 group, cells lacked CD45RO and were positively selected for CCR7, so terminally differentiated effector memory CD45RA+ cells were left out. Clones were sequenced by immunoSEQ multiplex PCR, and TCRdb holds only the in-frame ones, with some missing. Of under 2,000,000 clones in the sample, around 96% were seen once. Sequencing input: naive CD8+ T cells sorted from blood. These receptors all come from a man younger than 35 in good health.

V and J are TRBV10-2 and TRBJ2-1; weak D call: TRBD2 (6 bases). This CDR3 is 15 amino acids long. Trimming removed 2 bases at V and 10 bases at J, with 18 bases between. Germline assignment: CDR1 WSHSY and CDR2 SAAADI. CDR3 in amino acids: CASSERGGSRGEQFF. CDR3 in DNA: TGCGCCAGCAGTGAGCGTGGTGGATCGCGGGGAGAGCAGTTCTTC.

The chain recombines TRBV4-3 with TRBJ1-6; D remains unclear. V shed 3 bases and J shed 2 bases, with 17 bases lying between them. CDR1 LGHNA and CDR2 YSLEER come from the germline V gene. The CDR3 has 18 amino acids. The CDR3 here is CASSQSTTPGAYNSPLHF. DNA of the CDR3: TGCGCCAGCAGCCAGTCTACCACTCCTGGCGCCTATAATTCACCCCTCCACTTT.

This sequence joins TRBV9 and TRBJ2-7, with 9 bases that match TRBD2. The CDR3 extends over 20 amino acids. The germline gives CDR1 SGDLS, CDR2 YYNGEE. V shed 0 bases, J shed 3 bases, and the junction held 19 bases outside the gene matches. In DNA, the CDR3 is TGTGCCAGCAGCGTAGCCCCCAGGGCGGGAGGGCCGACGTCGGGCTACGAGCAGTACTTC. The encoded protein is CASSVAPRAGGPTSGYEQYF. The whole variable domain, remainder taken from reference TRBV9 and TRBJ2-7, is DSGVTQTPKHLITATGQRVTLRCSPRSGDLSVYWYQQSLDQGLQFLIQYYNGEERAKGNILERFSAQQFPDLHSELNLSSLELGDSALYFCASSVAPRAGGPTSGYEQYFGPGTRLTVT.

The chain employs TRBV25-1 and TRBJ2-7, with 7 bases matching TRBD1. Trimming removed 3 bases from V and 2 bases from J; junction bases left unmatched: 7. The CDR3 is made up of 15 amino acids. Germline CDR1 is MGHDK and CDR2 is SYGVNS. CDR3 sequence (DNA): TGTGCCAGCAGTGACCTCCGACAGGGAGCCTACGAGCAGTACTTC. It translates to CASSDLRQGAYEQYF.

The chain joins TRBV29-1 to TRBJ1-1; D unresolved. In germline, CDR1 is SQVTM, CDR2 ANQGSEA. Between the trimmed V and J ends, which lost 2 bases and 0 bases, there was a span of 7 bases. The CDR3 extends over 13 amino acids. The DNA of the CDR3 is TGCAGCGTTGAACCGGGGATGAACACTGAAGCTTTCTTT. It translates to CSVEPGMNTEAFF.

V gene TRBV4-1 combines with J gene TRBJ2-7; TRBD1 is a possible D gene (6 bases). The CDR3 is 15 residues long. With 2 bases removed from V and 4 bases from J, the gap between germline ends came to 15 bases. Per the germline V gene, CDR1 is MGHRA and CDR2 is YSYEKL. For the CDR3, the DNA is TGCGCCAGCAGCCAATTGGCAGGGGCCGAGTACGAGCAGTACTTC. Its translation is CASSQLAGAEYEQYF.

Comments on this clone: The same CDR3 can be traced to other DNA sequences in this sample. CDR3 sequence reads: CASSLDSSTYEQYF. CDR3 sequence (DNA): TGCGCCAGCAGCTTGGATTCCTCAACCTACGAGCAGTACTTC. The J gene is TRBJ2-7, the V gene TRBV5-1, with unresolved D. The CDR3 spans 14 residues. V was trimmed by 0 bases and J by 2 bases, leaving 9 bases between them. Per the germline V gene, CDR1 is SGHRS and CDR2 is YFSETQ.

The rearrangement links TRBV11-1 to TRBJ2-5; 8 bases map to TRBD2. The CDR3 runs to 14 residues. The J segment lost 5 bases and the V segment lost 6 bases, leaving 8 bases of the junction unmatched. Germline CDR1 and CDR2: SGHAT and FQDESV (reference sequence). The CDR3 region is CASSSLSGGETQYF. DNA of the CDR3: TGTGCCAGCAGTTCTCTGAGCGGGGGTGAGACCCAGTACTTC.

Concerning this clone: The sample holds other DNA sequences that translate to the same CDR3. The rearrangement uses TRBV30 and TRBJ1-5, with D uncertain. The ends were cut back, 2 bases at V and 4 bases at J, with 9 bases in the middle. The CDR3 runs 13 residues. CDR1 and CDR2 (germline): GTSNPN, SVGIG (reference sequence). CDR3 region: CAWSPAWNQPQHF. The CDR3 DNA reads TGTGCCTGGAGTCCCGCGTGGAATCAGCCCCAGCATTTT.

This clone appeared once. Here the CDR3 reads CASSYSPDRVGYEQYF. The CDR3 DNA follows: TGTGCCAGCAGTTACTCTCCGGACAGGGTCGGCTACGAGCAGTACTTC. This sequence joins TRBV6-5 and TRBJ2-7, with 8 bases identical to TRBD1. The CDR3 sequence is 16 residues long. Germline assignment: CDR1 MNHEY and CDR2 SVGAGI. V shed 0 bases and J 3 bases; nucleotides not matched to a gene: 7.

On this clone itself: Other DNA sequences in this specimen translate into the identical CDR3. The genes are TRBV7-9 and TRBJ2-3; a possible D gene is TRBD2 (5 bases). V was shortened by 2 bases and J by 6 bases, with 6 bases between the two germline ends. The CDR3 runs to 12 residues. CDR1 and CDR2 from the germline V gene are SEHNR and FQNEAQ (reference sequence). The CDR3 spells CASSLTGDTQYF. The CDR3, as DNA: TGTGCCAGCAGCTTAACGGGGGATACGCAGTATTTT. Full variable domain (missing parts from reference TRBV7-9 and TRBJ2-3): DTGVSQNPRHKITKRGQNVTFRCDPISEHNRLYWYRQTLGQGPEFLTYFQNEAQLEKSRLLSDRFSAERPKGSFSTLEIQRTEQGDSAMYLCASSLTGDTQYFGPGTRLTVL.

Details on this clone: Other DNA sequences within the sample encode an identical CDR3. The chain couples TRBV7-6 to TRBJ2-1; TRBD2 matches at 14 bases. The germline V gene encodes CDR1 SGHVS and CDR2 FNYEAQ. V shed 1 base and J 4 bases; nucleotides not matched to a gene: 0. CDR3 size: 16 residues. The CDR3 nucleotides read TGTGCCAGCAGCTTAGGACTAGCGGGGGGGTACAATGAGCAGTTCTTC. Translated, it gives CASSLGLAGGYNEQFF.

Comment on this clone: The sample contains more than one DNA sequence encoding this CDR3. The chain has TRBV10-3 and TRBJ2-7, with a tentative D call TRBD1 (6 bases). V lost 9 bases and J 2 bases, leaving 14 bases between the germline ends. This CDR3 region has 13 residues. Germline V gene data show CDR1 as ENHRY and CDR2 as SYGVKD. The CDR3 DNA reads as TGTGCCATTTCATTGGACAGAACCTACGAGCAGTACTTC. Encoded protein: CAISLDRTYEQYF.

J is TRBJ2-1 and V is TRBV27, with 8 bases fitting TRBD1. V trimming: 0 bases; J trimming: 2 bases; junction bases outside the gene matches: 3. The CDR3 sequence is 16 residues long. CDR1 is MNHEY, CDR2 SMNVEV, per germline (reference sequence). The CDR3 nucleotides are TGTGCCAGCAGTTTATCACCGGGACAGGCCTACAATGAGCAGTTCTTC. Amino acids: CASSLSPGQAYNEQFF.

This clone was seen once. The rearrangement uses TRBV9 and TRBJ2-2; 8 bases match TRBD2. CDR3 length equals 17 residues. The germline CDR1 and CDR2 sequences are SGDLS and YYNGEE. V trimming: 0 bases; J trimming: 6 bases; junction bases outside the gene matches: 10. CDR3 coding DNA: TGTGCCAGCAGCGTAGGATCGGGAGGGCTAACACCCGGGGAGCTGTTTTTT. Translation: CASSVGSGGLTPGELFF. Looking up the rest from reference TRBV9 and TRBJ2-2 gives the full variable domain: DSGVTQTPKHLITATGQRVTLRCSPRSGDLSVYWYQQSLDQGLQFLIQYYNGEERAKGNILERFSAQQFPDLHSELNLSSLELGDSALYFCASSVGSGGLTPGELFFGEGSRLTVL.

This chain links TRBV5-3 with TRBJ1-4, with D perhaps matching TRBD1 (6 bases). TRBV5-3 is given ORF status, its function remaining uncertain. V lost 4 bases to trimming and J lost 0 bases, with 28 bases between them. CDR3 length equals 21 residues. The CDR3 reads CARSRSHPGQNVISTNEKLFF. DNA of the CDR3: TGTGCCAGAAGCCGTTCGCATCCGGGACAAAACGTTATATCAACTAATGAAAAACTGTTTTTT.

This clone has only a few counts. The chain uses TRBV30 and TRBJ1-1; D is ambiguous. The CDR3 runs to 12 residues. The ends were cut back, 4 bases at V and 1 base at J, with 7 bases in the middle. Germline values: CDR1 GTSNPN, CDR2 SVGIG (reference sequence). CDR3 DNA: TGTGCCTGGACAGTCACGAACACTGAAGCTTTCTTT. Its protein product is CAWTVTNTEAFF.

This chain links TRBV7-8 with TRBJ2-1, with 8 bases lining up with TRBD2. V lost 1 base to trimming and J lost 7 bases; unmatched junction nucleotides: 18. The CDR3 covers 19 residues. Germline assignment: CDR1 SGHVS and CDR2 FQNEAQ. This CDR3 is CASSLGFSSGSRGGNEQFF. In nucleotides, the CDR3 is TGTGCCAGCAGCTTAGGATTTTCCAGCGGGAGCCGGGGGGGGAATGAGCAGTTCTTC.

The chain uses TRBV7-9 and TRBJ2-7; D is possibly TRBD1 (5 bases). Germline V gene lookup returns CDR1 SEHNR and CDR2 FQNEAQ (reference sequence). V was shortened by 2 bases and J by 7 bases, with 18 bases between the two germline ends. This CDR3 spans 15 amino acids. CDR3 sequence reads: CASSLFDRGHSEQYF. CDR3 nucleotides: TGTGCCAGCAGCTTATTCGACCGTGGACATTCAGAGCAGTACTTC.

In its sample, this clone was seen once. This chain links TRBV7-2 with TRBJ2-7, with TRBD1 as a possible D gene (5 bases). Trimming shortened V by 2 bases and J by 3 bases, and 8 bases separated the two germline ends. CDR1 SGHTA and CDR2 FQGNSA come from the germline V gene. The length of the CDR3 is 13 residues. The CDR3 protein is CASSLFQGYEQYF. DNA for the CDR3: TGTGCCAGCAGCTTATTCCAGGGCTACGAGCAGTACTTC.

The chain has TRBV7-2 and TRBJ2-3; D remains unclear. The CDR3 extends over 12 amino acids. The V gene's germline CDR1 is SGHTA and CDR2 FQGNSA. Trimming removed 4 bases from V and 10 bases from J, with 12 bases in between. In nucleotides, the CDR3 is TGTGCCAGCAGCTCCAGCCTCGGGTCGCAGTATTTT. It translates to CASSSSLGSQYF.

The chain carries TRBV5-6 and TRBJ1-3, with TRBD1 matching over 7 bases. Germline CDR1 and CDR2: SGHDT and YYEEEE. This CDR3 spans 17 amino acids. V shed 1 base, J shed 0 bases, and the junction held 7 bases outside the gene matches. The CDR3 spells CASSLYSGGYSGNTIYF. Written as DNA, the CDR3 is TGTGCCAGCAGCTTGTACTCAGGGGGTTACTCTGGAAACACCATATATTTT.

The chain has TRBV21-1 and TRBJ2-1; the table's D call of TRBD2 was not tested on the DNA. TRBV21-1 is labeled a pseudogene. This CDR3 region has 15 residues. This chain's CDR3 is CASSEVAGGPYEQFF. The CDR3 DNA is TGTGCCAGCAGCGAAGTAGCGGGGGGGCCGTATGAGCAGTTCTTC.

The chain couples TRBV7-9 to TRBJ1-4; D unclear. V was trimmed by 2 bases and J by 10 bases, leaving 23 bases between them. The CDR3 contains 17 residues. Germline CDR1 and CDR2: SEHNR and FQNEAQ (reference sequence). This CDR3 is CASSLTSGQAGYGKLFF. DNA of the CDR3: TGTGCCAGCAGCTTAACATCCGGTCAGGCCGGATATGGAAAACTGTTTTTT.